This T cell receptor (beta chain) is drawn from a study of T cells in Graves' hyperthyroidism and ophthalmopathy (dated 2019 in TCRdb). Study-wide context: Peripheral blood samples were taken at the time of initial diagnosis, prior to any treatment. To identify distinguishing TCR V-J signatures, a discovery cohort of 90 to 100 patients was used, comprising 43 with Graves' ophthalmopathy and 57 with stable Graves' hyperthyroidism. According to the paper, TCR Vbeta CDR3 sequencing was carried out on approximately 140 peripheral blood samples, which came from approximately 43 ophthalmopathy, some 73 hyperthyroidism and 17 progressor patients. Thyroid tissue and blood T-cell repertoires from six Graves' hyperthyroidism patients were also compared in the study. Prospective prediction of ophthalmopathy was tested in an independent validation cohort of approximately 19 hyperthyroidism patients and 17 patients who later progressed to ophthalmopathy. The roughly 91 discovery patients were randomly divided into training and test sets at a 7:3 ratio. After sampling, hyperthyroidism patients received methimazole starting at 30 mg daily, and ophthalmopathy patients received high-dose intravenous methylprednisolone. Overall study results and their limits: In validation, progression to ophthalmopathy was predicted by the model with approximately 67% sensitivity and around 76% specificity, a median of roughly 6 months before onset. Most expanded thyroid clonotypes (frequency above 0.001) were also detected in blood, suggesting blood repertoires may reflect thyroid immune responses. A 13 V-J signature model separated ophthalmopathy from stable hyperthyroidism, with approximately 86% sensitivity and just under 84% specificity in cross-validation and 80%/75% in testing. Sample size was not statistically predetermined, and investigators were not blinded to group allocation.

Amplification of TCR beta CDR3 regions was carried out from RNA transcripts. For the first round of RT-PCR on the TCR CDR3, the HTBI primer set was used together with the Qiagen OneStep RT-PCR kit. A second multiplex PCR round built the libraries, followed by size selection and purification. Libraries were sequenced paired-end with 100 bp reads on an Illumina HiSeq2000. The source study handled its data this way. Raw data were processed with SOAPnuke, discarding reads with adapters, uncalled bases, mean Phred below 15, or no exact constant-primer or identifier match. COPE v1.2.5 was used to merge the high-quality paired reads, and each unique nucleotide sequence was defined as a clonotype. MiTCR v1.1 was used to align clonotypes to the IMGT TRBV, TRBD and TRBJ reference segments. Only V-J combinations with frequency above 0.0001, covering about 99% of repertoires, were analysed. The TCS score was defined as F50 (clonal expansion) divided by E x V (chaos), with BLOSUM62-based TCRdist calculated between CDR3 peptides within each V-J. Welch's t-statistics and random forest reduced approximately 520 V-J features to 13, which were used in a naive Bayes classifier (R e1071). Clones were called with MiXCR by TCRdb after fastp trimmed the public reads at Q25, and only in-frame beta chains were retained. Entries are consolidated by CDR3 protein sequence, retaining the most common genes and DNA. The V and J calls and clone size are TCRdb's, not the authors'. The sample table lists 690,000 or so distinct CDR3 sequences, over 15% of them with a count of one. The ten largest clones capture roughly a sixth of the sample.

After removal of 1 base from V and 0 bases from J, the junction retains 5 bases not matched to a gene. The CDR3 holds 16 amino acids from the cysteine to the phenylalanine. CDR3 DNA only is kept here, 48 bases in frame from base 1. CDR1 and CDR2 (MNHEY, SVGAGI) derive from the germline V gene. This clonotype was recorded at least ten times. There is no known antigen for this receptor. The sample holds no much larger clone one base away, and base qualities are not on file. Hyperthyroidism patients were newly diagnosed, with disease duration under 2 months, and aged 18 to 65 years. Exclusion was applied to patients with uncontrolled infections, other autoimmune diseases, pregnancy or lactation. Clinical symptoms, serum thyroxine and TRAb, thyroid ultrasound, and orbital computed tomography formed the basis for the diagnoses. For progressor patients, blood was drawn at the first diagnosis of hyperthyroidism, before any ophthalmopathy symptoms had appeared. PBMCs were separated from 8 to 10 ml of fresh peripheral blood using Ficoll-Paque density gradient centrifugation. Patients classed as progressors first received a Graves' hyperthyroidism diagnosis and then went on to develop ophthalmopathy during follow-up. Total RNA was extracted with Trizol reagent, and quality was checked on an Agilent 2100 Bioanalyzer.

The clonotype comes from a woman aged 45-65 years with Graves' hyperthyroidism that later progressed to Graves' ophthalmopathy. Material for sequencing was blood. The V gene is TRBV6-5 and the J gene is TRBJ2-5; the central 7 bases match TRBD1. The nucleotide sequence is given as TGTGCCAGCAGTTACTTCACCGGGACAGACCAAGAGACCCAGTACTTC. It translates to CASSYFTGTDQETQYF.